This entry describes one TCR beta chain. Trimming removed 8 bases from V and 5 bases from J, with 16 bases in between. The CDR3 runs to 14 residues. CDR1 SGHVS and CDR2 FNYEAQ come from the germline V gene. Sequencing used immunoSEQ multiplex PCR; TCRdb keeps in-frame clones, though not all of them. The sample consists of around 59,000 clones, 92% of them appearing once. The sample originates from a study of T cell changes during pregnancy in multiple sclerosis. This sample comprised peripheral blood, obtained in the third trimester of pregnancy. The clonotype was recovered from a female donor in good health, enrolled as a control in a pregnancy study. V and J are TRBV7-6 and TRBJ2-1; no reliable D call. In nucleotides, the CDR3 is TGTGCCAGCTCTCTCATCCCCTATGACAATGAGCAGTTCTTC. Protein product: CASSLIPYDNEQFF.